This TCR beta chain was obtained from a study of technical replicates of blood from a handful of donors. Measured with immunoSEQ multiplex PCR; TCRdb has only the in-frame clones, and not every one. The sample has 76,000 or so clones, approximately 83% seen once; the top ten hold roughly 4.8%. Trimming stripped 2 bases from V and 4 bases from J, with 21 bases between. Germline lookup yields CDR1 SEHNR and CDR2 FQNEAQ (reference sequence). The CDR3 is 17 amino acids. Sequenced: PBMCs. The rearrangement uses TRBV7-9 and TRBJ2-7; weak D call: TRBD1 (5 bases). The origin of this receptor is a human donor in good health. Some clones in this sample may be carry-over from other donors' samples. CDR3 protein: CASSLKGSLGTGYEQYF. The CDR3, as DNA: TGTGCCAGCAGCTTAAAGGGGTCCTTGGGAACTGGGTACGAGCAGTACTTC.